The clone carrying this T cell receptor beta chain is a singleton in its sample. The antigen is undetermined. Distinct nucleotide sequences in the sample also encode this CDR3. This record comes from a study of shared clonotypes between healthy human individuals. Study results and limitations: Having only a few donors restricted how much genetic and exposure-history diversity was captured.

Trimming left V 0 bases short and J 0 bases short, with 3 bases between. Germline CDR1 reads ENHRY; CDR2 reads SYGVKD. This CDR3 comprises 13 residues. Method: immunoSEQ multiplex PCR; TCRdb's copy keeps in-frame clones and lacks some. Altogether some 2,000,000 clones are present, approximately 96% being singletons, with the ten largest covering 0.1% to 0.15%. The V call is TRBV10-3, the J call TRBJ2-7; D unclear. Sequencing was performed on naive CD4+ T cells sorted from blood. Subset specified: CD45RA+ positively selected. The TCR comes from a man aged 18 to 35 in good health. As DNA, the CDR3 is TGTGCCATCAGTGAGTCAGCCTCCTACGAGCAGTACTTC. It is translated as CAISESASYEQYF.